Listed below are T cell receptor beta chains from one sample, sequenced in a study of shared clonotypes between healthy human individuals. This table comes from immunoSEQ multiplex PCR, and its TCRdb copy is limited to in-frame clones, with some not included. The sample yields some 900,000 clones, around three quarters seen once. The sequenced sample was memory CD4+ T cells sorted from blood. The origin of the receptors is a man between 18 and 35 years old in good health. Both conserved end residues are part of each CDR3. A D gene is named only where the DNA matches it firmly. The listing skips clone size in some rows; elsewhere it reads once, few, many or a size class.

TRBV5-1	.	TRBD1	TRBJ2-7	CASSPTGAAYEQYF	TGCGCCAGCAGCCCGACAGGGGCTGCCTACGAGCAGTACTTC
TRBV6-1	.	TRBD1	TRBJ1-5	CASSRQGANQPQHF	TGTGCCAGCTCCAGACAGGGGGCAAATCAGCCCCAGCATTTT
TRBV27	.	.	TRBJ2-7	CASSLLPRGSYEQYF	TGTGCCAGCAGTTTGCTCCCGAGGGGAAGCTACGAGCAGTACTTC
TRBV4-3	.	TRBD2	TRBJ2-3	CASSASGSSTDTQYF	TGCGCCAGCAGCGCTAGCGGGTCTAGCACAGATACGCAGTATTTT
TRBV9	.	TRBD1	TRBJ1-4	CASSGGTGYNEKLFF	TGTGCCAGCAGCGGGGGGACAGGCTATAATGAAAAACTGTTTTTT
TRBV7-2	.	.	TRBJ1-2	CASSLGRTDNYGYTF	TGTGCCAGCAGCTTAGGTCGGACAGATAACTATGGCTACACCTTC
TRBV10-1	.	.	TRBJ1-1	CAPRATEAPEAFF	TGCGCCCCCAGGGCAACTGAGGCCCCTGAAGCTTTCTTT
TRBV10-1	.	.	TRBJ1-2	CASRCQGYTF	TGCGCCAGCAGGTGCCAGGGCTACACCTTC
TRBV9	.	TRBD1	TRBJ2-2	CASRQGTNTGELFF	TGTGCCAGCAGACAGGGGACGAACACCGGGGAGCTGTTTTTT
TRBV9	few	.	TRBJ2-3	CASSVGTGTDTQYF	TGTGCCAGCAGCGTCGGGACTGGCACAGATACGCAGTATTTT
TRBV28	.	TRBD1	TRBJ2-7	CASSTPGTGSYEQYF	TGTGCCAGCAGTACCCCCGGGACAGGCTCCTACGAGCAGTACTTC
TRBV30	.	.	TRBJ2-2	CAWRIGQGLGGELFF	TGTGCCTGGAGGATAGGGCAGGGGCTCGGCGGGGAGCTGTTTTTT
TRBV30	.	.	TRBJ1-1	CAWSKGSLNTEAFF	TGTGCCTGGAGTAAGGGCAGTCTTAACACTGAAGCTTTCTTT
TRBV29-1	.	.	TRBJ2-3	CSVEGGLSNTQYF	TGCAGCGTTGAAGGTGGACTCTCTAATACGCAGTATTTT
TRBV5-4	few	TRBD1	TRBJ1-6	CASSAGQADNSPLHF	TGTGCCAGCAGTGCCGGACAGGCGGATAATTCACCCCTCCACTTT
TRBV9	few	.	TRBJ2-1	CASSVERTDGGDEQFF	TGTGCCAGCAGCGTAGAGCGGACTGATGGTGGCGATGAGCAGTTCTTC
TRBV10-3	.	.	TRBJ2-3	CAISDGAQQYF	TGTGCCATCAGTGACGGTGCCCAGCAGTATTTT
TRBV2	.	TRBD2	TRBJ2-4	CASTPGGVTKNIQYF	TGTGCCAGCACCCCGGGGGGGGTCACCAAAAACATTCAGTACTTC
TRBV30	.	TRBD1	TRBJ1-1	CAWGQGARTEAFF	TGTGCCTGGGGACAGGGGGCCCGGACTGAAGCTTTCTTT
TRBV5-5	few	.	TRBJ2-3	CASSLSPGVNTDTQYF	TGTGCCAGCAGCTTGTCCCCAGGGGTGAACACAGATACGCAGTATTTT
TRBV5-5	.	.	TRBJ1-6	CASSLGTIVSPLHF	TGTGCCAGCAGCTTGGGGACAATAGTTTCACCCCTCCACTTT
TRBV4-1	many	.	TRBJ1-5	CASSQDPQVGNQPQHF	TGCGCCAGCAGCCAAGATCCGCAGGTTGGCAATCAGCCCCAGCATTTT
TRBV4-1	.	.	TRBJ1-2	CASSQVVTQNYGYTF	TGCGCCAGCAGCCAAGTGGTAACCCAAAACTATGGCTACACCTTC
TRBV7-2	.	TRBD1	TRBJ1-5	CASSPNQGAQPQHF	TGTGCCAGCAGCCCTAATCAGGGGGCTCAGCCCCAGCATTTT
TRBV6-1	.	TRBD2	TRBJ2-1	CASSVPAGVEQFF	TGTGCCAGCAGTGTCCCAGCGGGAGTTGAGCAGTTCTTC
TRBV6-1	.	.	TRBJ1-2	CASSDGINYGYTF	TGTGCCAGCAGTGACGGGATTAACTATGGCTACACCTTC
TRBV5-1	.	TRBD1	TRBJ2-2	CASSVPGQGATGELFF	TGCGCCAGCAGCGTCCCGGGACAGGGGGCGACCGGGGAGCTGTTTTTT
TRBV6-1	.	TRBD1	TRBJ2-7	CASHRDRGAYEQYF	TGTGCCAGTCACCGGGACAGGGGTGCGTACGAGCAGTACTTC
TRBV4-1	.	TRBD2	TRBJ2-1	CASSQSLAGKYNEQFF	TGCGCCAGCAGCCAGAGTCTAGCGGGGAAATACAATGAGCAGTTCTTC
TRBV5-1	.	TRBD1	TRBJ1-2	CASSLEGQGLGYTF	TGCGCCAGCAGCTTGGAGGGACAGGGTCTTGGCTACACCTTC
TRBV6-5	.	TRBD1	TRBJ1-3	CASSIQGASGNTIYF	TGTGCCAGCAGTATACAGGGGGCCTCTGGAAACACCATATATTTT
TRBV6-4	.	.	TRBJ2-3	CASSGSPGDTQYF	TGTGCCAGCAGTGGGTCCCCGGGAGATACGCAGTATTTT
TRBV28	.	.	TRBJ2-5	CASSLALGGGKTQYF	TGTGCCAGCAGTTTGGCTTTAGGAGGGGGAAAGACCCAGTACTTC
TRBV5-1	.	.	TRBJ1-1	CASSRQGLVSEAFF	TGCGCCAGCAGCCGCCAGGGACTAGTCTCTGAAGCTTTCTTT
TRBV6-5	.	.	TRBJ1-2	CASSARGRGGYGYTF	TGTGCCAGCAGCGCGAGGGGCAGGGGTGGATATGGCTACACCTTC
TRBV10-3	.	.	TRBJ1-3	CAITDRPVGNTIYF	TGTGCCATCACTGACAGGCCCGTCGGAAACACCATATATTTT
TRBV5-1	.	.	TRBJ1-4	CASSLGTDNEKLFF	TGCGCCAGCAGCTTGGGGACGGATAATGAAAAACTGTTTTTT
TRBV5-1	.	TRBD1	TRBJ2-1	CASTIAGTGNNEQFF	TGCGCCAGCACCATTGCCGGGACAGGGAACAATGAGCAGTTCTTC
TRBV7-9	once	TRBD1	TRBJ1-4	CASSLTGTVEKLFF	TGTGCCAGCAGTTTAACCGGGACAGTCGAAAAACTGTTTTTT
TRBV5-6	.	.	TRBJ2-2	CASSFLRNTGELFF	TGTGCCAGCAGCTTCCTCAGAAACACCGGGGAGCTGTTTTTT